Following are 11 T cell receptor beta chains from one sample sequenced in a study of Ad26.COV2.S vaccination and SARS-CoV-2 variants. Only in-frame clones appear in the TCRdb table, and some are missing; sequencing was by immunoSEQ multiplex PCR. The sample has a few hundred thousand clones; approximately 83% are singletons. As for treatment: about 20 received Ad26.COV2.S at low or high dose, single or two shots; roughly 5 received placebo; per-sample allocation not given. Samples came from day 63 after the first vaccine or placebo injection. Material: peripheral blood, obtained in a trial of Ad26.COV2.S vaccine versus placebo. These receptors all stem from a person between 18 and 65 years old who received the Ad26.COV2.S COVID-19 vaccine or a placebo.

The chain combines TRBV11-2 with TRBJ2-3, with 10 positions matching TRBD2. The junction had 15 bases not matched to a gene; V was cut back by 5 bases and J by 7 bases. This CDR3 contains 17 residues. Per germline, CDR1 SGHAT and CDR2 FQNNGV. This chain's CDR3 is CASSLVLAGVGDYTQYF. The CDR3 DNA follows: TGTGCCAGCAGCCTCGTGCTAGCGGGAGTGGGGGACTATACGCAGTATTTT. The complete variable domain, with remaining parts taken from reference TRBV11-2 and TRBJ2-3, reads EAGVAQSPRYKIIEKRQSVAFWCNPISGHATLYWYQQILGQGPKLLIQFQNNGVVDDSQLPKDRFSAERLKGVDSTLKIQPAKLEDSAVYLCASSLVLAGVGDYTQYFGPGTRLTVL.

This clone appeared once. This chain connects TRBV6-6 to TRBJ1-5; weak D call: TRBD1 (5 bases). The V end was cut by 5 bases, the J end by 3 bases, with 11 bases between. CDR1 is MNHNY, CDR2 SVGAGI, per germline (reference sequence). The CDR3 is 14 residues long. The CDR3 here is CASSPDSTNQPQHF. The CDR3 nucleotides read TGTGCCAGCAGTCCCGACAGTACCAATCAGCCCCAGCATTTT.

CDR3 residues: CASSRMGLERADTQYF. The CDR3 coding sequence is TGTGCCAGCTCACGAATGGGACTAGAGAGGGCAGATACGCAGTATTTT. V usage is TRBV18 and J usage is TRBJ2-3; 8 bases line up with TRBD2. V dropped 4 bases and J dropped 4; count of bases not matched to a gene: 10. The CDR3 loop spans 16 amino acids. CDR1 and CDR2 (germline): KGHSH, LQKENI.

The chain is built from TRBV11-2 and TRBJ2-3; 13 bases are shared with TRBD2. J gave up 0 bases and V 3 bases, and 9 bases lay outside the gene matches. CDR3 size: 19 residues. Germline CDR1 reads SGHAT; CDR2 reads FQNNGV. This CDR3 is CASSLGWTSGSISTDTQYF. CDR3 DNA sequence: TGTGCCAGCAGCTTGGGGTGGACTAGCGGGAGCATAAGCACAGATACGCAGTATTTT.

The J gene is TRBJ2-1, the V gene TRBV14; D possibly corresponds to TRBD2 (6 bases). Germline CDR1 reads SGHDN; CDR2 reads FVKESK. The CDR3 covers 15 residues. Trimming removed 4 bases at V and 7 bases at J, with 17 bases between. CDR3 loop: CASSPQDHAGNEQFF. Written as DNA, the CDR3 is TGTGCCAGCAGCCCCCAAGATCACGCGGGGAATGAGCAGTTCTTC.

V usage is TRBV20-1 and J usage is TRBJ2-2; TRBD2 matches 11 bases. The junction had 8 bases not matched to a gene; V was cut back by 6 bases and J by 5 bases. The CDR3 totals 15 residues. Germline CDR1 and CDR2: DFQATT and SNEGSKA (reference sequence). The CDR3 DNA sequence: TGCAGTGCCAGTAGCGGGAGGGTCGGTACCGGGGAGCTGTTTTTT. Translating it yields CSASSGRVGTGELFF.

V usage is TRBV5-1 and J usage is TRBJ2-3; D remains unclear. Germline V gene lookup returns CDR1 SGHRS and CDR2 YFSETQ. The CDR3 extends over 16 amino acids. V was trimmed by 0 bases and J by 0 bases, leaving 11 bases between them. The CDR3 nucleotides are TGCGCCAGCAGCTTGGACCCCCTTTTAAGCACAGATACGCAGTATTTT. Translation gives CASSLDPLLSTDTQYF.

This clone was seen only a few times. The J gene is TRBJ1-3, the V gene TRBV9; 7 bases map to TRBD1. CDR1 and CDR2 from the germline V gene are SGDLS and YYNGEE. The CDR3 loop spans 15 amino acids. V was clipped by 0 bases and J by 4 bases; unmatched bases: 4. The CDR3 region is CASSVEGAGGNTIYF. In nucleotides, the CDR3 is TGTGCCAGCAGCGTAGAGGGGGCCGGGGGAAACACCATATATTTT.

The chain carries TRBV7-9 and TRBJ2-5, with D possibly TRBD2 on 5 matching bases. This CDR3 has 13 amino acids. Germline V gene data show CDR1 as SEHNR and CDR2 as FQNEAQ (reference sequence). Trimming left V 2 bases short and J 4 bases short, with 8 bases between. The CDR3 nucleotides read TGTGCCAGCAGCTTACTAGGGAGAGAGACCCAGTACTTC. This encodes CASSLLGRETQYF.

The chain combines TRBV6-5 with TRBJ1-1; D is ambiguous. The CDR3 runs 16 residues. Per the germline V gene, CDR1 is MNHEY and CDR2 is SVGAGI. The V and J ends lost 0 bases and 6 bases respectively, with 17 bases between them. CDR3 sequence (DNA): TGTGCCAGCAGTTACTCCATACTCTCCAAATTCTCTGAAGCTTTCTTT. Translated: CASSYSILSKFSEAFF.

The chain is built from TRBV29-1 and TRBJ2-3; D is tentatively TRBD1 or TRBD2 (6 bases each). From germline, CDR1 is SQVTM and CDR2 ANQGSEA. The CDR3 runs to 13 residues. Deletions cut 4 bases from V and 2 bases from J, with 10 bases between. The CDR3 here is CSVAGANTDTQYF. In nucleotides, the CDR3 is TGCAGCGTTGCGGGGGCCAACACAGATACGCAGTATTTT.